This TCR beta chain was identified during a study of shared clonotypes between healthy human individuals (dated by TCRdb to 2020 to 2022). Context from the whole study: A few men and a couple of women, aged 18 to 49 years, made up the cohort. Per donor, three plates each were used for CD4 naive and CD4 memory, two for CD8 naive, and one for CD8 memory. Blood TCR repertoires of roughly 5 healthy adults were deeply sequenced to estimate repertoire size and the extent of clonotype sharing between individuals. To increase sequencing depth and limit assay-specific biases, different laboratories used diverse techniques to prepare libraries and sequence TCR repertoires. Leukapheresis yielded between about 0.9 and 9 billion PBMCs per donor. General conclusions and limits of the study: Pairwise subsampling indicated that sequencing depth was expected to affect the degree of clonotype sharing among donors. Approximately 4.8% of naive CD4, roughly 3.5% of naive CD8, 2.3% of memory CD4, and around 0.4% of memory CD8 clonotypes were shared across a few donors. Compared with non-shared clonotypes, the clonotypes found in all four sorted-subset donors had higher generation probabilities. The genetic and exposure-history diversity represented was limited by the small number of donors. Only blood was sampled, and tissue TCR repertoires likely differ from those in blood. Naive subsets generally had larger estimated clonotype richness than memory subsets did. Even with the large sequencing depth, rarefaction of the sorted-subset datasets indicated that sequencing was incomplete.

Worth noting for this clone: Its antigen is not yet known. A junction boundary mismatches the germline segment, possibly from a read error.

Taken from cysteine to phenylalanine, the CDR3 has 13 residues. The only DNA kept is the CDR3, 39 bases in frame from the first base. CDR1 and CDR2 are drawn from the germline V gene (reference sequence): SSHAT, FNYEAQ. TCR CDR3 regions were amplified from genomic DNA by multiplex PCR using the deep immunoSEQ assay. Extracted genomic DNA from each cell subset was distributed evenly across all wells of several immunoSEQ 96-well plates, and each plate was treated as a replicate. For sorted subsets, each replicate PCR was loaded with around 220 ng genomic DNA, equivalent to approximately 27,000 T cell genomes. Purified libraries were measured with a Qubit 3.0 fluorometer, size-checked on a Bioanalyzer 2100, and measured again with the KAPA Library Quantification kit. Every immunoSEQ 96-well plate was sequenced on a separate single-read 150-cycle Illumina NextSeq 550 flow cell. Turning to the authors' computational methods: Because the immunoSEQ output included only junctional sequences and no quality scores, the filtering could not be the same as the filtering used for full-length reads. To assign V/J genes and CDR3, sequences were annotated using PyIR, a Python wrapper for IgBLAST v1.9, with IMGT germline references. Reads were filtered out if the reads had weak V/J assignments (E-value above 1e-6), no CDR3, stop codons, out-of-frame junctions, or ambiguous translated residues. V3J clonotypes were defined as sequences sharing the same inferred V gene, J gene, and CDR3 amino acid sequence. Percentage overlap between repertoires was calculated by dividing the number of shared unique clonotypes by the size of the smaller repertoire. RTK rarefaction, the Chao1 estimator, and Recon v2.1 estimates of unobserved clonotypes were used to assess repertoire richness. Generation probabilities were computed with OLGA for all TCRbeta clonotypes obtained by the gDNA method from a few donors. TCRdb's version of the immuneACCESS table is confined to in-frame rearrangements and falls short of the full clone set. An unresolved V gene accounts for under half of the shortfall where checked; the remainder is of unknown origin. V and J calls plus clone size are reproduced from that table; the DNA served to infer D and trimming. The table for this sample lists around 320,000 clones; around 87% of them were counted only once. The top ten hold under 20% of the sample.

The donors were healthy, HIV-negative adults with no recently reported acute infections or vaccinations. Only Caucasian adults living in Nashville, Tennessee, USA were represented among the donors. CD8 memory samples combined magnetically selected CD45RO+ cells with CCR7-negative CD45RA+ effector memory (TemRA) cells. Blood was obtained by leukapheresis, after which PBMCs were separated by Ficoll-Histopaque density gradient centrifugation and cryopreserved in liquid nitrogen vapor phase. Purity and quantity of every magnetically sorted T cell population were checked by analytical flow cytometry. Each sorted fraction had its genomic DNA isolated and then quantified by UV absorbance on a Nanodrop 2000c.

Recombination linked TRBV7-7 to TRBJ2-1, and 8 junctional nucleotides match TRBD1. This TCR derives from a man in his late teens or twenties in good health. Sequencing was done on a sample of memory CD8+ T cells sorted from blood. The cell subset or site label corresponds to: CD45RO+ cells pooled with CCR7-negative TemRA cells. DNA sequence: TGTGCTAGCAGCCGGGGACAGGCGGGTGAGCAGTTCTTC. Its product reads: CASSRGQAGEQFF.